This passage covers 3 T cell receptor beta chains from one sample sequenced in a study of response to subunit inactivated influenza vaccine. Each CDR3 protein is one row after TCRdb ran MiXCR on the RT-PCR reads. The sample lists approximately 500,000 distinct CDR3 sequences, approximately 12% occurring once. Sequences were derived from PBMCs from blood, sampled roughly 48 days after vaccination. The receptors come from a man over 45 who received an inactivated influenza vaccine.

This clonotype has only one observation. The V and J genes are TRBV20-1 and TRBJ2-1; no clear D gene. V lost 0 bases and J lost 8, with 8 bases in between. This CDR3 comprises 12 residues. Germline lookup yields CDR1 DFQATT and CDR2 SNEGSKA (reference sequence). CDR3 sequence: CSARDSTDEQFF. CDR3 nucleotide sequence: TGCAGTGCTAGAGATTCAACGGATGAGCAGTTCTTC.

V is TRBV12-3 or TRBV12-4 and J is TRBJ2-7; D is ambiguous. The CDR3 runs 12 residues. The ends were cut back, 3 bases at V and 9 bases at J, with 12 bases in the middle. CDR3 in amino acids: CASSFFLDAQYF. CDR3 bases: TGTGCCAGCAGTTTCTTCCTGGACGCGCAGTACTTC.

CDR3: CASSQMSGVYEQYF. The CDR3 DNA reads TGTGCCAGCAGCCAGATGTCGGGGGTGTACGAGCAGTACTTC. The V and J genes are TRBV4-2 and TRBJ2-7; the D gene is possibly TRBD2 (6 bases). The V end was cut by 3 bases, the J end by 4 bases, with 13 bases between. This CDR3 has 14 amino acids. CDR1 and CDR2 from the germline V gene are LGHNA and YNFKEQ.